Listed here are 21 T cell receptor beta chains from one sample, sequenced in a study of early T cells in non-severe SARS-CoV-2 infection. TCRdb fed the 5' RACE reads into MiXCR, producing one record per CDR3 protein. This sample has roughly 80,000 distinct CDR3 sequences, with over 9% found just once. Sequencing was performed on whole blood. The receptors here all came from an adult who was a healthcare worker with PCR-confirmed SARS-CoV-2 infection or an uninfected control (not recorded which).

There are a few counts of this clonotype. The chain employs TRBV27 and TRBJ2-2; TRBD2 might be the D (5 bases). V shed 5 bases and J shed 5 bases, with 18 bases lying between them. Germline values: CDR1 MNHEY, CDR2 SMNVEV (reference sequence). This CDR3 has 16 residues. The CDR3 protein is CASSKRANGLTGELFF. CDR3 coding DNA: TGTGCCAGCAGTAAGAGGGCCAATGGACTGACCGGGGAGCTGTTTTTT.

In its sample, this clonotype was seen many times. The rearrangement joins TRBV10-3 to TRBJ2-3, with D hard to call. Germline CDR1 and CDR2: ENHRY and SYGVKD. The germline V and J ends were trimmed by 6 bases and 8 bases, with 12 bases remaining between them. The CDR3 is 12 residues long. CDR3 protein: CAISSSGGTQYF. The CDR3 region has the DNA TGTGCCATCAGCTCCTCCGGCGGTACGCAGTATTTT.

This clonotype was detected ten times or more. This chain links TRBV7-8 with TRBJ1-3; 7 bases are a match to TRBD1. V trimming: 8 bases; J trimming: 0 bases; junction bases outside the gene matches: 10. The CDR3 is made up of 16 amino acids. CDR1 is SGHVS, CDR2 FQNEAQ, per germline. This CDR3 is CASGAGTVSSGNTIYF. DNA of the CDR3: TGTGCCAGCGGAGCCGGGACAGTCAGCTCTGGAAACACCATATATTTT. The entire variable domain, with the rest obtained from reference TRBV7-8 and TRBJ1-3, is as follows: GAGVSQSPRYKVAKRGQDVALRCDPISGHVSLFWYQQALGQGPEFLTYFQNEAQLDKSGLPSDRFFAERPEGSVSTLKIQRTQQEDSAVYLCASGAGTVSSGNTIYFGEGSWLTVV.

Many counts were recorded for this clonotype. The rearrangement uses TRBV5-1 and TRBJ2-5, with TRBD2 as a possible D gene (6 bases). V was pared by 4 bases and J by 1 base, with 23 bases between. The V gene's germline CDR1 is SGHRS and CDR2 YFSETQ. The CDR3 length is 18 residues. The DNA of the CDR3 is TGCGCCAGCAGCCCGTGGAACCTAGGACTACCCTTCCAAGAGACCCAGTACTTC. As protein: CASSPWNLGLPFQETQYF.

In its sample, this clonotype was seen many times. This chain connects TRBV27 to TRBJ2-7, with D perhaps matching TRBD1 or TRBD2 (5 bases each). CDR3 length: 10 amino acids. Trimming shortened V by 11 bases and J by 7 bases, and 12 bases separated the two germline ends. CDR1 is MNHEY and CDR2 is SMNVEV in the germline V gene (reference sequence). This chain's CDR3 is CAAGWGEQYF. The CDR3 coding sequence is TGTGCCGCCGGGTGGGGGGAGCAGTACTTC.

This clonotype was counted many times. V usage is TRBV3-1 and J usage is TRBJ1-2, with D tentatively TRBD1 (5 bases). This CDR3 is 14 amino acids long. V lost 2 bases to trimming and J lost 4 bases, with 11 bases between them. The V gene's germline CDR1 is LGHDT and CDR2 YNNKEL (reference sequence). The CDR3 here is CASSQQGSTYGYTF. The CDR3 DNA reads TGTGCCAGCAGCCAACAGGGCTCTACCTATGGCTACACCTTC.

The rearrangement uses TRBV28 and TRBJ1-2; D remains ambiguous. The CDR3 has 14 amino acids. Trimming removed 7 bases from V and 8 bases from J, with 20 bases in between. CDR1 is MDHEN and CDR2 is SYDVKM in the germline V gene. CDR3 DNA sequence: TGTGCCAGCACTTTTGGGAAGGGCTTTAGCGGCTACACCTTC. It encodes CASTFGKGFSGYTF.

The rearrangement joins TRBV20-1 to TRBJ2-1, with D possibly TRBD2 on 5 matching bases. The CDR3 runs to 12 residues. V gave up 6 bases and J gave up 9 bases, with 15 bases separating them. The germline gives CDR1 DFQATT, CDR2 SNEGSKA (reference sequence). The CDR3 bases are TGCAGTGCCAAGGACCTAGCTGGTGAGCAGTTCTTC. It codes for CSAKDLAGEQFF.

This clonotype was observed a handful of times. The V gene is TRBV6-5, the J gene TRBJ1-3; no firm D call. V was clipped by 9 bases and J by 2 bases, with 8 bases between them. Germline-derived CDR1 and CDR2 are MNHEY and SVGAGI. This CDR3 is 12 amino acids long. The CDR3 DNA reads TGTGCCAGTCACCTCACTGGAAACACCATATATTTT. This gives the protein CASHLTGNTIYF.

The table lists this clonotype with a few counts. The J gene is TRBJ2-2, the V gene TRBV7-3; TRBD1 aligns across 7 bases. V gave up 3 bases and J gave up 2 bases; unmatched junction bases: 6. Germline CDR1 is SGHTA and CDR2 is FQGTGA. CDR3 length: 16 amino acids. CDR3 sequence: CASSFQGQANTGELFF. CDR3 DNA: TGTGCCAGCAGCTTCCAAGGACAGGCAAACACCGGGGAGCTGTTTTTT. The full variable domain, rest sourced from reference TRBV7-3 and TRBJ2-2, is GAGVSQTPSNKVTEKGKYVELRCDPISGHTALYWYRQSLGQGPEFLIYFQGTGAADDSGLPNDRFFAVRPEGSVSTLKIQRTERGDSAVYLCASSFQGQANTGELFFGEGSRLTVL.

The sample holds one count of this clonotype. Possible read error: a much larger clone is one base away. The V gene is TRBV10-3, the J gene TRBJ2-3; D gene ambiguous. This CDR3 is built from 12 residues. The germline V gene encodes CDR1 ENHRY and CDR2 SYGVKD. CDR3 sequence (DNA): TGTGCCATCAGTGAGTCTGGAGATAAGCAGTATTTT. This sequence encodes CAISESGDKQYF.

The chain links TRBV15 to TRBJ2-2; perhaps TRBD2 as D (6 bases). This CDR3 is built from 13 residues. The germline V gene has CDR1 LNHNV and CDR2 YYDKDF (reference sequence). For the CDR3, the DNA is TGTGGTGTCGGGACTGAGAACACCGGGGAGCTGTTTTTT. This codes for CGVGTENTGELFF.

The chain joins TRBV7-6 to TRBJ2-3; D is ambiguous. The CDR3 loop spans 15 amino acids. Looked up from germline, CDR1 is SGHVS and CDR2 is FNYEAQ. Trimming pared 5 bases from V and 2 bases from J, leaving 14 bases between. This chain's CDR3 is CASSRAGQTTDTQYF. Written as DNA, the CDR3 is TGTGCCAGCAGCCGAGCAGGCCAAACCACAGATACGCAGTATTTT.

Ten or more counts support this clonotype. The chain uses TRBV6-1 and TRBJ2-1; D might be TRBD1 (6 bases). In germline, CDR1 is MNHNS, CDR2 SASEGT. The CDR3 contains 13 residues. The V and J ends lost 6 bases and 7 bases respectively, with 13 bases between them. CDR3: CASRLYRVNEQFF. The CDR3, as DNA: TGTGCCAGCAGACTATACAGGGTTAATGAGCAGTTCTTC.

This chain connects TRBV5-1 to TRBJ2-3; the D is unclear. Germline V gene sequence: CDR1 SGHRS, CDR2 YFSETQ. The V and J ends lost 4 bases and 6 bases respectively, with 6 bases between them. CDR3 length: 11 amino acids. The CDR3 is CASSHSDTQYF. The CDR3 coding sequence is TGCGCCAGCAGCCACAGTGATACGCAGTATTTT.

The rearrangement links TRBV6-9 to TRBJ1-5, with D uncertain. Germline-derived CDR1 and CDR2 are MNHGY and SVAAGI. The CDR3 spans 11 residues. The ends were cut back, 0 bases at V and 6 bases at J, with 0 bases in the middle. CDR3 region: CASSYSQPQHF. The CDR3 coding sequence is TGTGCCAGCAGTTATTCTCAGCCCCAGCATTTT.

This chain uses TRBV5-4 with TRBJ1-1; perhaps TRBD1 as D (5 bases). The CDR3 length is 13 residues. From germline, CDR1 is SGHNT and CDR2 YYREEE (reference sequence). Trimming removed 4 bases from V and 3 bases from J, with 10 bases in between. CDR3 protein: CASSQTEHTEAFF. The CDR3, as DNA: TGTGCCAGCAGCCAGACAGAACACACTGAAGCTTTCTTT.

The chain combines TRBV28 with TRBJ2-3; TRBD2 matches 7 bases. Germline assignment: CDR1 MDHEN and CDR2 SYDVKM. Trimming removed 6 bases from V and 2 bases from J; junction bases left unmatched: 8. CDR3 size: 15 residues. DNA for the CDR3: TGTGCCAGCAGAACGGGAGGACAAACCACAGATACGCAGTATTTT. Translated, it gives CASRTGGQTTDTQYF.

This clonotype was detected a few times. The chain uses TRBV4-1 and TRBJ1-2; 7 nucleotides align to TRBD1. The junction had 1 base not matched to a gene; V was cut back by 4 bases and J by 2 bases. CDR3 length: 13 residues. Germline CDR1 is MGHRA and CDR2 is YSYEKL. The CDR3 is CASSPGGNYGYTF. DNA for the CDR3: TGCGCCAGCAGCCCAGGGGGAAACTATGGCTACACCTTC.

This clonotype was counted between two and nine times. This sequence joins TRBV28 and TRBJ1-5; D is perhaps TRBD1 (5 bases). The CDR3 has 13 amino acids. Per the germline V gene, CDR1 is MDHEN and CDR2 is SYDVKM. The V gene lost 10 bases and the J gene lost 1 base, with 11 bases spanning the gap. CDR3 sequence: CATRTGSNQPQHF. For the CDR3, the DNA is TGTGCCACCAGAACAGGAAGCAATCAGCCCCAGCATTTT.

The chain combines TRBV7-3 with TRBJ1-1; TRBD1 aligns across 8 bases. Germline V CDR1 and CDR2: SGHTA, FQGTGA. The CDR3 extends over 14 amino acids. V shed 2 bases and J 1 base; nucleotides not matched to a gene: 0. The CDR3 nucleotides read TGTGCCAGCAGCTTACAGGGGGCGAACACTGAAGCTTTCTTT. Amino acids: CASSLQGANTEAFF.